This is a list of T cell receptor beta chains from one sample in a study of T cell responses to AZD1222 COVID-19 vaccine. Clones were sequenced by immunoSEQ multiplex PCR, and TCRdb holds only the in-frame ones, with some missing. The sample holds 85,000 to 100,000 clones, approximately 86% seen once. Material: peripheral blood, obtained on day 0 of AZD1222 vaccination. All receptors derive from an adult in good health. CDR3s include the opening cysteine and the closing phenylalanine or tryptophan. D genes are given only for firm matches. Not every row has a clone size; where given, it reads once, few, many or a size class.

j_gene,abundance,d_gene,v_gene,CDR3aa,CDR3nt
TRBJ1-2,NA,NA,TRBV15,CATSPGGGDLGYTF,TGTGCCACCAGCCCGGGAGGGGGGGATTTGGGCTACACCTTC
TRBJ1-4,NA,NA,TRBV6-5,CASRWDIESKKLFF,TGTGCCAGCAGGTGGGACATAGAGTCAAAAAAACTGTTTTTT
TRBJ2-5,NA,TRBD1,TRBV29-1,CSVDRTGKETQYF,TGCAGCGTTGATAGGACAGGGAAAGAGACCCAGTACTTC
TRBJ1-6,NA,NA,TRBV6-1,CASSEEAAGASRAPLHF,TGTGCCAGCAGTGAGGAGGCGGCAGGGGCCTCTAGGGCACCCCTCCACTTT
TRBJ1-5,NA,NA,TRBV12-3/TRBV12-4,CASSFSGAKPQHF,TGTGCCAGCAGTTTTTCAGGGGCGAAGCCCCAGCATTTT
TRBJ2-5,NA,TRBD1,TRBV10-3,CAISKDRGGETQYF,TGTGCCATCAGTAAGGACAGGGGGGGAGAGACCCAGTACTTC
TRBJ1-1,NA,NA,TRBV24-1,CATSENGVANTEAFF,TGTGCCACCAGTGAAAACGGGGTGGCGAACACTGAAGCTTTCTTT
TRBJ2-3,NA,NA,TRBV29-1,CSVEIWDSRGDTQYF,TGCAGCGTTGAAATTTGGGACTCCCGGGGAGATACGCAGTATTTT
TRBJ1-2,NA,NA,TRBV9,CASSAQDGHYGYTF,TGTGCCAGCAGCGCTCAGGACGGCCACTATGGCTACACCTTC
TRBJ1-4,few,NA,TRBV11-2,CASSLDQGRGPVF,TGTGCCAGCAGCTTAGATCAAGGCAGGGGACCTGTTTTT
TRBJ1-6,NA,TRBD1,TRBV15,CATSSTGTGNSPLHF,TGTGCCACCAGCAGCACCGGGACAGGGAATTCACCCCTCCACTTT
TRBJ2-1,once,TRBD2,TRBV5-1,CASSLAGAVDYNEQFF,TGCGCCAGCAGCTTAGCGGGGGCCGTGGACTACAATGAGCAGTTCTTC
TRBJ1-1,NA,TRBD1,TRBV5-6,CASSGGQGLNTEAFF,TGTGCCAGCAGCGGCGGACAGGGCTTGAACACTGAAGCTTTCTTT
TRBJ2-7,few,NA,TRBV27,CASSGGQKSSYEQYF,TGTGCCAGCAGTGGCGGACAGAAAAGCTCCTACGAGCAGTACTTC
TRBJ1-1,NA,NA,TRBV19,CASGTGGNTEAFF,TGTGCCAGTGGCACCGGGGGAAACACTGAAGCTTTCTTT
TRBJ1-2,few,TRBD1,TRBV7-8,CASSPGQGLYGYTF,TGTGCCAGCAGCCCGGGACAGGGACTCTATGGCTACACCTTC
TRBJ1-3,NA,NA,TRBV4-3,CASSQGGEGERSGNTIYF,TGCGCCAGCAGCCAGGGTGGGGAGGGGGAACGCTCTGGAAACACCATATATTTT
TRBJ1-2,NA,TRBD1,TRBV19,CASSQTGNYGYTF,TGTGCCAGTAGCCAGACAGGGAACTATGGCTACACCTTC
TRBJ2-7,few,NA,TRBV27,CASSLTRDSSYEQYF,TGTGCCAGCAGTTTAACCCGAGACAGCTCCTACGAGCAGTACTTC
TRBJ2-1,NA,TRBD2,TRBV9,CASSGRLAGGPSSDEQFF,TGTGCCAGCAGCGGACGCCTAGCGGGAGGGCCGTCGAGCGATGAGCAGTTCTTC
TRBJ1-4,NA,NA,TRBV7-9,CASSPGRPNEKLFF,TGTGCCAGCAGCCCGGGACGGCCTAATGAAAAACTGTTTTTT
TRBJ1-2,NA,NA,TRBV12-3/TRBV12-4,CASSTGFGYTF,TGTGCCAGCAGTACAGGGTTTGGCTACACCTTC
TRBJ2-1,once,NA,TRBV24-1,CATSDLRSRNEQFF,TGTGCCACCAGTGATTTACGTTCGCGGAATGAGCAGTTCTTC
TRBJ2-2,NA,TRBD1,TRBV6-5,CASSWTGLTGELFF,TGTGCCAGCAGTTGGACAGGCCTAACCGGGGAGCTGTTTTTT
TRBJ1-3,NA,NA,TRBV27,CASIFGDTIYF,TGTGCCAGCATTTTCGGGGACACCATATATTTT
TRBJ2-2,NA,TRBD1,TRBV7-9,CASSPQGADTGELFF,TGTGCCAGCAGCCCCCAGGGGGCTGACACCGGGGAGCTGTTTTTT
TRBJ1-5,NA,NA,TRBV19,CASSVGSNQPQHF,TGTGCCAGTAGTGTCGGTAGCAATCAGCCCCAGCATTTT
TRBJ1-2,NA,NA,TRBV5-4,CASSLGGWDYGYTF,TGTGCCAGCAGCTTGGGGGGATGGGACTATGGCTACACCTTC
TRBJ1-1,NA,NA,TRBV7-3,CASSLGVDTEAFF,TGTGCCAGCAGCTTAGGGGTTGACACTGAAGCTTTCTTT
TRBJ2-7,NA,TRBD1,TRBV28,CASSSTGYEQYF,TGTGCCAGCAGTTCGACAGGGTACGAGCAGTACTTC
TRBJ1-3,once,NA,TRBV3-1/TRBV3-2,CASSQVMRGNTIYF,TGTGCCAGCAGCCAAGTTATGAGGGGAAACACCATATATTTT
TRBJ1-2,NA,TRBD1,TRBV27,CASSLRGQDQNTF,TGTGCCAGCAGTTTACGGGGACAGGACCAAAACACCTTC
TRBJ1-5,NA,NA,TRBV6-5,CASCARAYCDQPQHF,TGTGCCAGCTGCGCAAGGGCCTATTGTGATCAGCCCCAGCATTTT
TRBJ2-7,NA,TRBD1,TRBV19,CASSTPGQGYEQYF,TGTGCCAGTAGTACCCCGGGACAGGGCTACGAGCAGTACTTC
TRBJ1-2,NA,NA,TRBV5-1,CASRGNAAGEDGYTF,TGCGCCAGCAGGGGGAACGCCGCAGGGGAGGATGGCTACACCTTC
TRBJ2-6,NA,TRBD2,TRBV7-6,CASSSGGAGSGANVLTF,TGTGCCAGCAGCTCGGGAGGGGCCGGCTCTGGGGCCAACGTCCTGACTTTC
TRBJ2-2,NA,TRBD2,TRBV7-9,CASSLLRTSGFAGELFF,TGTGCCAGCAGCCTTTTAAGGACTAGCGGGTTTGCCGGGGAGCTGTTTTTT
TRBJ1-5,NA,NA,TRBV19,CASSRGGGSNQPQHF,TGTGCCAGCAGTAGGGGAGGGGGAAGCAATCAGCCCCAGCATTTT
TRBJ2-7,NA,NA,TRBV2,CASSPDGVSGEQYF,TGTGCCAGCAGCCCAGACGGAGTCTCGGGGGAGCAGTACTTC
TRBJ1-1,NA,NA,TRBV9,CASSVATANTEAFF,TGTGCCAGCAGCGTAGCTACAGCGAACACTGAAGCTTTCTTT
TRBJ2-1,NA,TRBD1,TRBV19,CASSILTGGLSYNEQFF,TGTGCCAGTAGTATATTGACAGGGGGATTATCCTACAATGAGCAGTTCTTC
TRBJ2-7,once,TRBD2,TRBV9,CASSAGEGLAGDEQYF,TGTGCCAGCAGCGCGGGAGAGGGACTAGCGGGGGACGAGCAGTACTTC
TRBJ2-3,NA,NA,TRBV27,CASSLSTLGRRTDTQYF,TGTGCCAGCAGTTTATCGACTTTGGGGCGCCGCACAGATACGCAGTATTTT